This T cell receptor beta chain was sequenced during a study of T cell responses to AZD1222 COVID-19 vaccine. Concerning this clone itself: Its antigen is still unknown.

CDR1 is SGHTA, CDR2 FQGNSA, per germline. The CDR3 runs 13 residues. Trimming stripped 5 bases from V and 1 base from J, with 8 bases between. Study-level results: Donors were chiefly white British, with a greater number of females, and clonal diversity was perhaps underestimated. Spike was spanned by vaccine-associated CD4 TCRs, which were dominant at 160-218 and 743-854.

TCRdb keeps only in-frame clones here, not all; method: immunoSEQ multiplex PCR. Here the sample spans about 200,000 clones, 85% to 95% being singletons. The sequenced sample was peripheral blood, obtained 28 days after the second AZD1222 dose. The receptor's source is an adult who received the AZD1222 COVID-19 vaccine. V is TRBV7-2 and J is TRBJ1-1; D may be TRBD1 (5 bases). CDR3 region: CASSPQGNTEAFF. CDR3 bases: TGTGCCAGCAGCCCGCAGGGGAACACTGAAGCTTTCTTT.